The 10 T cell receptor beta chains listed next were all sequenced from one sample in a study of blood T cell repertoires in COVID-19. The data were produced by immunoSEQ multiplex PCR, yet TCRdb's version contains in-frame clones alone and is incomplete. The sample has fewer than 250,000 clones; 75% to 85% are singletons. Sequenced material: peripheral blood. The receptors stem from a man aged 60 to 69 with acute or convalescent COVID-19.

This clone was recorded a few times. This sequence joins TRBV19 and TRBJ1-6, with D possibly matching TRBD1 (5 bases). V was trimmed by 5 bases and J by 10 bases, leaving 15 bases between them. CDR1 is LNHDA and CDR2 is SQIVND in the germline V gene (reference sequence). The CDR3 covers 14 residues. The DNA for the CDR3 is TGTGCCAGTAGTCTAACAGGAGGGGACTCACCCCTCCACTTT. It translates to CASSLTGGDSPLHF. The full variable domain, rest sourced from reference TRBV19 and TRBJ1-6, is DGGITQSPKYLFRKEGQNVTLSCEQNLNHDAMYWYRQDPGQGLRLIYYSQIVNDFQKGDIAEGYSVSREKKESFPLTVTSAQKNPTAFYLCASSLTGGDSPLHFGNGTRLTVT.

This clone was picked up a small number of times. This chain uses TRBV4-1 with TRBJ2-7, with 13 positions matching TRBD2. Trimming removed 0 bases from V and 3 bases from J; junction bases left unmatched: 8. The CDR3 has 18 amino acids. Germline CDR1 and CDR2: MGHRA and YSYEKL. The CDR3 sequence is CASSQDGGLAGRFYEQYF. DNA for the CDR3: TGCGCCAGCAGCCAAGATGGGGGACTAGCGGGACGATTCTACGAGCAGTACTTC.

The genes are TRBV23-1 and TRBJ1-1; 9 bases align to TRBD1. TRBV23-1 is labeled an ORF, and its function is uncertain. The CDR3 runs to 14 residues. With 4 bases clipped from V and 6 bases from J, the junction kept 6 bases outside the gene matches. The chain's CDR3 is CASSRDRDGPEAFF. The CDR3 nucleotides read TGCGCCAGCAGTCGGGACAGGGATGGTCCTGAAGCTTTCTTT.

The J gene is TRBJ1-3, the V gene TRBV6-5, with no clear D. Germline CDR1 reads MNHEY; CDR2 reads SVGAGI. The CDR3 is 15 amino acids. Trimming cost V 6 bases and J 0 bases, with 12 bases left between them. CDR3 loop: CASSPSASSGNTIYF. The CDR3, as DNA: TGTGCCAGCAGCCCCAGTGCCAGCTCTGGAAACACCATATATTTT.

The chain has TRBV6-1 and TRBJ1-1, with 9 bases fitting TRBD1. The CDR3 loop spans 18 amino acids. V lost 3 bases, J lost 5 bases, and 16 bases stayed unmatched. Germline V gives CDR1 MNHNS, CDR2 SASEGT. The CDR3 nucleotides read TGTGCCAGCAGTGAGGAGCCCTGGACAGGGGAAGATAGGACTGAAGCTTTCTTT. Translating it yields CASSEEPWTGEDRTEAFF.

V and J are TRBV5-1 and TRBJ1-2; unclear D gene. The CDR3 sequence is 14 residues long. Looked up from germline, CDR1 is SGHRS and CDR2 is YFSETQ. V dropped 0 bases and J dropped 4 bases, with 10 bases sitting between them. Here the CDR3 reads CASSLDSGSYGYTF. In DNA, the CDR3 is TGCGCCAGCAGCTTGGACTCAGGCAGCTATGGCTACACCTTC.

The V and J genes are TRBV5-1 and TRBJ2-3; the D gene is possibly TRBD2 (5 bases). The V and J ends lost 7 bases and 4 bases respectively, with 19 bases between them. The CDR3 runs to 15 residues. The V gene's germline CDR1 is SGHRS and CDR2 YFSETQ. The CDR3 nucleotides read TGCGCCAGCCACAACGGACTCGCGGTAGCAGATACGCAGTATTTT. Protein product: CASHNGLAVADTQYF.

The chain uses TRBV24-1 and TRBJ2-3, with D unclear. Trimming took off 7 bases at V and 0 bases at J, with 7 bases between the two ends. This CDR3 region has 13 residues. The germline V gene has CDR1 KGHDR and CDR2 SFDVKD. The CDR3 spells CATSPPSTDTQYF. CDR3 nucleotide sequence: TGTGCCACCAGCCCTCCCAGCACAGATACGCAGTATTTT.

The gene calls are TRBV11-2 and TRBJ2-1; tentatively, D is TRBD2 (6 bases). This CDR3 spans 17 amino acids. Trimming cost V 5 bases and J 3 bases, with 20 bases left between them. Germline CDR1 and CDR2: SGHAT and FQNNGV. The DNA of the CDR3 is TGTGCCAGCAGCCACTACCTAGTGCGGGGCATCTACAATGAGCAGTTCTTC. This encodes CASSHYLVRGIYNEQFF.

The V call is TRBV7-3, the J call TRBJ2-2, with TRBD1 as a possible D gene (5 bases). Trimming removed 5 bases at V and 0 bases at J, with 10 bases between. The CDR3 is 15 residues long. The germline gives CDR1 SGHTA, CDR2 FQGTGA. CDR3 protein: CASSPTGANTGELFF. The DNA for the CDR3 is TGTGCCAGCAGCCCTACAGGAGCGAACACCGGGGAGCTGTTTTTT.